The 4 T cell receptor beta chains below all came from one sample that was sequenced in a study of shared clonotypes between healthy human individuals. CD45RO negativity and positive selection for CCR7 defined naive CD8 cells, a population that excluded terminally differentiated effector memory CD45RA+ cells. Data came from immunoSEQ multiplex PCR; TCRdb stores just in-frame clones and leaves some out. Of almost 700,000 clones in the sample, around 92% were seen once. What was sequenced was naive CD8+ T cells sorted from blood. The receptors derive from a man aged 25 to 40 in good health.

V gene TRBV7-9 combines with J gene TRBJ1-1; no clear D gene. The V end lost 5 bases, the J end lost 0 bases, and 13 bases lay between the germline ends. Germline-derived CDR1 and CDR2 are SEHNR and FQNEAQ (reference sequence). This CDR3 has 15 amino acids. CDR3 coding DNA: TGTGCCAGCAGCCCCCACCGGACGGTGAACACTGAAGCTTTCTTT. This sequence encodes CASSPHRTVNTEAFF.

This clone turned up a few times. The chain is built from TRBV7-2 and TRBJ2-7, with D hard to call. Germline-derived CDR1 and CDR2 are SGHTA and FQGNSA. The V and J ends lost 2 bases and 3 bases respectively, with 14 bases between them. This CDR3 contains 15 residues. CDR3 amino acids: CASSLTPGSFYEQYF. DNA for the CDR3: TGTGCCAGCAGCTTAACTCCGGGTTCATTCTACGAGCAGTACTTC.

Only one count was recorded for this clone. The chain employs TRBV5-1 and TRBJ2-7; weak D call: TRBD2 (6 bases). V was pared by 3 bases and J by 4 bases, with 11 bases between. Germline V lookup: CDR1 SGHRS, CDR2 YFSETQ. The CDR3 totals 13 residues. In nucleotides, the CDR3 is TGCGCCAGCAGCTCGGGGACTTCTTACGAGCAGTACTTC. Translation gives CASSSGTSYEQYF.

The chain joins TRBV2 to TRBJ2-2; TRBD2 agrees at 8 bases. The CDR3 length is 16 residues. The V segment lost 7 bases and the J segment 6 bases; nucleotides outside the gene matches: 13. Germline assignment: CDR1 SNHLY and CDR2 FYNNEI. CDR3 coding DNA: TGTGCCAGCATACCGGTGGGGACTAGGCAGGCCGGGGAGCTGTTTTTT. This codes for CASIPVGTRQAGELFF.